The text below deals with one T cell receptor beta chain. The CDR3 sequence is 15 residues long. Germline V CDR1 and CDR2: SGHDN, FVKESK. V dropped 6 bases and J dropped 4 bases, with 18 bases sitting between them. This sample stems from a study of blood T cell repertoires in COVID-19. The assay was immunoSEQ multiplex PCR, and TCRdb's table has in-frame clones only and misses some. The repertoire has 25,000 to 35,000 clones, around 77% of them found once; the top ten carry more than 7.5%. This chain links TRBV14 with TRBJ1-1; D unresolved. Sample: peripheral blood. The receptor was derived from a woman between 70 and 85 years old with active or convalescent COVID-19. The CDR3 spells CASRPLTGWVTEAFF. The CDR3 DNA sequence: TGTGCCAGCAGACCCCTCACGGGGTGGGTCACTGAAGCTTTCTTT.